The sample holds a few counts of the clone carrying this T cell receptor beta chain. It was through 5'RACE template switching that TCR cDNA was made, with a universal primer site and UMIs added. In TCRdb, the 5' RACE reads were re-called with MiXCR into one record per CDR3 protein. The table records over 20,000 distinct CDR3 sequences, 5% to 7% of them present only once. The entry originates in a study of T cells after yellow fever vaccination. General study points: Primary-vaccination clones mostly resurfaced post-booster (96% CD4, just under 90% CD8).

The CDR3 totals 16 residues. Deletions cut 3 bases from V and 0 bases from J, with 12 bases between. The germline gives CDR1 KGHSH, CDR2 LQKENI. The origin of this receptor is a man aged 30 to 39 who received the YFV17D yellow fever vaccine. J is TRBJ1-3 and V is TRBV18; D uncertain. Sequences were derived from PBMCs, either bulk or a sorted T-cell subset (CD4+, CD8+, memory, or dextramer-sorted; not recorded which), sampled 15 days after the yellow fever booster vaccination. In nucleotides, the CDR3 is TGTGCCAGCTCACCGTCCTTACAAGGCTCTGGAAACACCATATATTTT. It yields the protein CASSPSLQGSGNTIYF.